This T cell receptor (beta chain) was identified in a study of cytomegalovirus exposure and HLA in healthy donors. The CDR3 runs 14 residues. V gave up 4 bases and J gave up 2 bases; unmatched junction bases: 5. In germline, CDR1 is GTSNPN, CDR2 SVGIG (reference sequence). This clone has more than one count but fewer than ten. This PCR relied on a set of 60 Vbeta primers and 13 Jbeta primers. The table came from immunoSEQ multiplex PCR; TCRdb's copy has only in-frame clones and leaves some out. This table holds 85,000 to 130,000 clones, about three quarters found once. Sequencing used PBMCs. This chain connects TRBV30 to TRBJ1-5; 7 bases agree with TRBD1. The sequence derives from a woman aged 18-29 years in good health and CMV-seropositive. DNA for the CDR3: TGTGCCTGGAAGGGGGCCGGGGGCAATCAGCCCCAGCATTTT. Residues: CAWKGAGGNQPQHF.